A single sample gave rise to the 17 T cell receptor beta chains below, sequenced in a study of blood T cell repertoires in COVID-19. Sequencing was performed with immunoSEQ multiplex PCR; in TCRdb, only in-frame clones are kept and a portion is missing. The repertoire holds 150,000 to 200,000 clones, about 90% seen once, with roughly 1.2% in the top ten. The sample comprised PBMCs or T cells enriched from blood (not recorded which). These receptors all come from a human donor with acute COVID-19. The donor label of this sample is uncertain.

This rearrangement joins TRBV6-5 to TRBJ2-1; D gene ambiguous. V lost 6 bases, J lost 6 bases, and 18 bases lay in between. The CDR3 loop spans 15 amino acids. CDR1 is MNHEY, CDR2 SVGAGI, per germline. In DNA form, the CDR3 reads TGTGCCAGCAGCCCCCCGAAAGGAGCCAGCAATGAGCAGTTCTTC. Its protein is CASSPPKGASNEQFF.

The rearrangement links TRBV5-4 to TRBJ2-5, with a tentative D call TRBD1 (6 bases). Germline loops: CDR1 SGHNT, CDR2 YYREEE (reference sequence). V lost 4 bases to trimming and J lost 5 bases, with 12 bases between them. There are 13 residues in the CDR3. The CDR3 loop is CASSLPGHETQYF. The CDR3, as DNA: TGTGCCAGCAGCCTGCCGGGACACGAGACCCAGTACTTC.

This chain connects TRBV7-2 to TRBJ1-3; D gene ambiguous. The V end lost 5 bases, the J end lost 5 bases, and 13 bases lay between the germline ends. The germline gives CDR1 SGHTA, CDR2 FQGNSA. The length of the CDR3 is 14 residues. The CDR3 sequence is CASSKNSYRNTIYF. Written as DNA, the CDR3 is TGTGCCAGCAGCAAAAACAGTTACAGAAACACCATATATTTT.

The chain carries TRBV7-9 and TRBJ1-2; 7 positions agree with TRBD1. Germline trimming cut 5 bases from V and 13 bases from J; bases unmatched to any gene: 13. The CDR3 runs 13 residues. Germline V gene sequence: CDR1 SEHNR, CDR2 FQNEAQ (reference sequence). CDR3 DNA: TGTGCCAGCAGCCAGCGGGAGACAGGGCTCCGCACCTTC. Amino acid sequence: CASSQRETGLRTF.

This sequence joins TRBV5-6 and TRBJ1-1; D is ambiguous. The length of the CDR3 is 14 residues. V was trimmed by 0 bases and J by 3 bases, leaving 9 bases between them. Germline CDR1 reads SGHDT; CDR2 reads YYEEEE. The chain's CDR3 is CASSLGLAYTEAFF. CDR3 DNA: TGTGCCAGCAGCTTGGGGCTGGCCTACACTGAAGCTTTCTTT.

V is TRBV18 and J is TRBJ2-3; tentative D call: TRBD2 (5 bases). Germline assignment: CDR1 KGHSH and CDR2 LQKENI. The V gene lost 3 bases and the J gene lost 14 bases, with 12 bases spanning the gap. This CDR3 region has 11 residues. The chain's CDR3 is CASSPDFEGYF. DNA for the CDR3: TGTGCCAGCTCACCGGACTTTGAGGGGTATTTT.

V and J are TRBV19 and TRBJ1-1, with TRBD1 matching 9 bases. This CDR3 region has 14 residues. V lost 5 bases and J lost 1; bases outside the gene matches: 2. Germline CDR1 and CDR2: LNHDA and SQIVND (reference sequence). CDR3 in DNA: TGTGCCAGTAGTCTGGGACAGGGGAACACTGAAGCTTTCTTT. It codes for CASSLGQGNTEAFF.

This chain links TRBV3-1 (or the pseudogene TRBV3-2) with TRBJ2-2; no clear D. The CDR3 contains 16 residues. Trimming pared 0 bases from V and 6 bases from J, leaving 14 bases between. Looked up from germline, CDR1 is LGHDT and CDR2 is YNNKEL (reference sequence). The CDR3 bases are TGTGCCAGCAGCCAAGAGGTAGTTAAACCGGCCGGGGAGCTGTTTTTT. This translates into CASSQEVVKPAGELFF.

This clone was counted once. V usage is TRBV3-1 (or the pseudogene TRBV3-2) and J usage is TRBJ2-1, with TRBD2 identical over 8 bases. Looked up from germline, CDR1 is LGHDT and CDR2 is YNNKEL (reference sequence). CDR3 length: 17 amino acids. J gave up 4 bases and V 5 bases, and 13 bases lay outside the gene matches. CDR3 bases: TGTGCCAGCAGCAAGGACCCAAGTGGCGGGGGGTACAATGAGCAGTTCTTC. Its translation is CASSKDPSGGGYNEQFF.

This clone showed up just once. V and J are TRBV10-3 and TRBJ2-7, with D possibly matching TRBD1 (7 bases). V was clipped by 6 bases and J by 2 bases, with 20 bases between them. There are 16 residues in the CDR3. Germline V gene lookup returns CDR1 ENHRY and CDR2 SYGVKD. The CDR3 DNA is TGTGCCATCAGGGAGGGAACAGGGGTACGGACCTACGAGCAGTACTTC. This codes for CAIREGTGVRTYEQYF.

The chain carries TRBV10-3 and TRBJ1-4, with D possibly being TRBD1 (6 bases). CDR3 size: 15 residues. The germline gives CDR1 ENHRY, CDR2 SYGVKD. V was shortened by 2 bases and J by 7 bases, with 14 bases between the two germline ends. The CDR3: CAISEMGAQGEKLFF. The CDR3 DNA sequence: TGTGCCATCAGTGAGATGGGGGCGCAGGGTGAAAAACTGTTTTTT.

The CDR3 protein is CASTARGNEQFF. In DNA, the CDR3 is TGTGCCAGTACAGCAAGAGGGAATGAGCAGTTCTTC. The chain has TRBV19 and TRBJ2-1, with D possibly being TRBD2 (5 bases). V shed 7 bases and J shed 7 bases, with 11 bases lying between them. The CDR3 spans 12 residues. The germline CDR1 and CDR2 sequences are LNHDA and SQIVND (reference sequence).

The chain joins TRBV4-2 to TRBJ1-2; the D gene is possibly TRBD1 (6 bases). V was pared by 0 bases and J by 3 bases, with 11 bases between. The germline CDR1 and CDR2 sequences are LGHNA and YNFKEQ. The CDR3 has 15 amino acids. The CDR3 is CASSQERGTHYGYTF. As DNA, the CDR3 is TGTGCCAGCAGCCAAGAGAGGGGGACCCACTATGGCTACACCTTC.

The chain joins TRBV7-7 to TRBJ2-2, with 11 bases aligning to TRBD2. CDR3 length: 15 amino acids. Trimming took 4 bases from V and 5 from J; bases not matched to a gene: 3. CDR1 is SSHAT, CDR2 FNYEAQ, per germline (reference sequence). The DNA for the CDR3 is TGTGCCAGCAGCTCGACTAGCGGGGCGACCGGGGAGCTGTTTTTT. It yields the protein CASSSTSGATGELFF.

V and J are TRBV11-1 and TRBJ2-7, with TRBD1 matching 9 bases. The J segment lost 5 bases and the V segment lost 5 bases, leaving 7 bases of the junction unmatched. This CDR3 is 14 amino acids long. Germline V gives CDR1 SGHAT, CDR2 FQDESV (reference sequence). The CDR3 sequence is CASSPTGGLDEQYF. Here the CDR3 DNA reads TGTGCCAGCAGCCCGACAGGGGGGTTGGACGAGCAGTACTTC.

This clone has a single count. The CDR3 region is CATEDGADTEAFF. The CDR3 DNA reads TGTGCCACCGAAGACGGAGCTGACACTGAAGCTTTCTTT. The chain joins TRBV19 to TRBJ1-1; no reliable D call. This CDR3 comprises 13 residues. V shed 10 bases and J shed 3 bases, with 15 bases lying between them. Looked up from germline, CDR1 is LNHDA and CDR2 is SQIVND (reference sequence).

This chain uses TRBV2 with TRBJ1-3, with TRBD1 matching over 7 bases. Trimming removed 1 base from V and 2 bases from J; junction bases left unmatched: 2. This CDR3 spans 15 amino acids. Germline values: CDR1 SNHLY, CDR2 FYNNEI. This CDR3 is CASSEGGGTGNTIYF. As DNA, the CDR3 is TGTGCCAGCAGTGAAGGAGGGGGCACTGGAAACACCATATATTTT.